A selection of T cell receptor beta chains follows, all from one sample in a study of tumor T cells in aggressive B-cell lymphoma. Profiling relied on immunoSEQ multiplex PCR, and the TCRdb table lists in-frame clones only, not all of them. The sample lists 6,500 to 9,500 clones, more than 75% occurring once. Sample: tumor tissue. Every receptor here comes from an adult with diffuse large B cell lymphoma. The CDR3 runs from the conserved cysteine through the conserved F or W. D genes are given only for firm matches. Rows give clone size only sometimes, using once, few, many, or a class for an expanded clone.

v_gene	abundance	d_gene	j_gene	CDR3nt	CDR3aa
TRBV5-5	-	TRBD2	TRBJ2-1	TGTGCCAGCAGCTTGCGGGAGGCCTCTTCGGATGAGCAGTTCTTC	CASSLREASSDEQFF
TRBV6-5	-	TRBD2	TRBJ2-1	TGTGCCAGCACCCCGACTAGCGGGGGATACAATGAGCAGTTCTTC	CASTPTSGGYNEQFF
TRBV7-6	few	TRBD1	TRBJ2-5	TGTGCCAGCAGCTTGTCCCCGACAGGGACGGATATAGAGACCCAGTACTTC	CASSLSPTGTDIETQYF
TRBV5-4	once	-	TRBJ2-3	TGTGCCAGCAGCCGAGACCGGGAGCCCACAGATACGCAGTATTTT	CASSRDREPTDTQYF
TRBV27	-	TRBD1	TRBJ2-5	TGTGCCAGCAGCCGCACAGGGGGCAGGGTGACCCAGTACTTC	CASSRTGGRVTQYF
TRBV7-9	-	TRBD1	TRBJ1-1	TGTGCCAGCAGCTCCCCACAGGGGGCGAGTAGAACTGAAGCTTTCTTT	CASSSPQGASRTEAFF
TRBV11-2	few	TRBD1	TRBJ2-7	TGTGCCAGCAGCTTGAGTCAGGGGGACTACGAGCAGTACTTC	CASSLSQGDYEQYF
TRBV28	-	-	TRBJ2-5	TGTGCCAGCAGTTTCATGGACAGCCAAGAGACCCAGTACTTC	CASSFMDSQETQYF
TRBV4-3	few	TRBD1	TRBJ1-1	TGCGCCAGCAGCCAAGAGACAGGGCGGGCTGAAGCTTTCTTT	CASSQETGRAEAFF
TRBV4-3	-	-	TRBJ1-6	TGCGCCAGCAGCCAACTTCAGGGGAATTCACCCCTCCACTTT	CASSQLQGNSPLHF
TRBV11-2	-	-	TRBJ2-1	TGTGCCAGCAACCCATCGGGGGGCTTCAATGAGCAGTTCTTC	CASNPSGGFNEQFF
TRBV28	-	-	TRBJ2-3	TGTGCCAGCAGTTCCGGGGGACCCACAGATACGCAGTATTTT	CASSSGGPTDTQYF
TRBV5-6	-	-	TRBJ1-2	TGTGCCAGCAGCTTGGGCTCAGGGAGGGTTAGCTATGGCTACACCTTC	CASSLGSGRVSYGYTF
TRBV25-1	-	TRBD2	TRBJ2-3	TGTGCCAGCAGTGATTACGTCGGGAGCGGGAGCCTTACAGATACGCAGTATTTT	CASSDYVGSGSLTDTQYF
TRBV6-6	-	TRBD1	TRBJ2-4	TGTGCCAGCAGTGGCCTGGACAGGGGAGCCAAAAACATTCAGTACTTC	CASSGLDRGAKNIQYF
TRBV4-2	-	TRBD1	TRBJ1-4	TGTGCCAGCAGCCATGGACAGGGTGTTGAAAAACTGTTTTTT	CASSHGQGVEKLFF
TRBV7-9	-	-	TRBJ2-5	TGTGCCAGCAGCTTAATACAGGTCCCACAAGAGACCCAGTACTTC	CASSLIQVPQETQYF